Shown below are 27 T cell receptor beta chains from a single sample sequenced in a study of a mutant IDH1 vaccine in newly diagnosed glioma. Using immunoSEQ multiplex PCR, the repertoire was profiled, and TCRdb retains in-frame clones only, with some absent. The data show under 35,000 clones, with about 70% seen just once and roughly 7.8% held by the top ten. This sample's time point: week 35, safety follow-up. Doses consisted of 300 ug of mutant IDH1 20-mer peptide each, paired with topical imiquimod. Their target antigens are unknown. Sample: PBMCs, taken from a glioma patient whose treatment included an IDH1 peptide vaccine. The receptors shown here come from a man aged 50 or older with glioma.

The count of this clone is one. The CDR3 reads CASSSPFGRVEDTQYF. The CDR3 nucleotides are TGTGCCAGCAGCTCACCGTTCGGACGAGTCGAAGATACGCAGTATTTT. This chain uses TRBV11-2 with TRBJ2-3; D not certain. The germline V gene has CDR1 SGHAT and CDR2 FQNNGV. V gave up 4 bases and J gave up 5 bases, with 19 bases separating them. This CDR3 comprises 16 residues.

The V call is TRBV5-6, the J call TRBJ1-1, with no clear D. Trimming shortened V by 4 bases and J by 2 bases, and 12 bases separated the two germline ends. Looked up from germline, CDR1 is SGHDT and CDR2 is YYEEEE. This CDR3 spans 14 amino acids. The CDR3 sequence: CASSPYGKNTEAFF. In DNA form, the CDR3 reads TGTGCCAGCAGCCCGTATGGGAAAAACACTGAAGCTTTCTTT. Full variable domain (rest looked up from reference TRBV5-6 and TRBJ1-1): DAGVTQSPTHLIKTRGQQVTLRCSPKSGHDTVSWYQQALGQGPQFIFQYYEEEERQRGNFPDRFSGHQFPNYSSELNVNALLLGDSALYLCASSPYGKNTEAFFGQGTRLTVV.

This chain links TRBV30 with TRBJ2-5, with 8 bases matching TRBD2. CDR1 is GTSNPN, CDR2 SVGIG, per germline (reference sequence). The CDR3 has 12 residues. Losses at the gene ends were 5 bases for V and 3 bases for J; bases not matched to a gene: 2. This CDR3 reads CAWAGGEETQYF. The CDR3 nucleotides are TGTGCCTGGGCGGGGGGAGAAGAGACCCAGTACTTC. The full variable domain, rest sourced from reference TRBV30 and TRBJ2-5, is SQTIHQWPATLVQPVGSPLSLECTVEGTSNPNLYWYRQAAGRGLQLLFYSVGIGQISSEVPQNLSASRPQDRQFILSSKKLLLSDSGFYLCAWAGGEETQYFGPGTRLLVL.

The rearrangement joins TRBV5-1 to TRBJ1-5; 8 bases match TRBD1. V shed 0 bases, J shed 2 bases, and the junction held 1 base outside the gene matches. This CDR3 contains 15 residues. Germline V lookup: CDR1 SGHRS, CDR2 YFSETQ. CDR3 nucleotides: TGCGCCAGCAGCTTGGAGGGACAGGGCAATCAGCCCCAGCATTTT. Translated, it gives CASSLEGQGNQPQHF.

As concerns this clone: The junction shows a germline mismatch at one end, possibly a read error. The CDR3 DNA sequence: TGTGCCAGCAGGGAAGGGGGTTTACGTGGACATGTCAATCAGCCCCAGCATTTT. Its protein is CASREGGLRGHVNQPQHF. The V gene is TRBV6-1, the J gene TRBJ1-5; D possibly corresponds to TRBD1 (6 bases). Germline V gene sequence: CDR1 MNHNS, CDR2 SASEGT. The CDR3 spans 18 residues.

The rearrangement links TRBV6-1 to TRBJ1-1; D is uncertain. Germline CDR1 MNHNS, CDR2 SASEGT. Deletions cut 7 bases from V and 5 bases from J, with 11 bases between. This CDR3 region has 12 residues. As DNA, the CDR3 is TGTGCCAGCACAACCGGGCTTACTGAAGCTTTCTTT. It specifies CASTTGLTEAFF.

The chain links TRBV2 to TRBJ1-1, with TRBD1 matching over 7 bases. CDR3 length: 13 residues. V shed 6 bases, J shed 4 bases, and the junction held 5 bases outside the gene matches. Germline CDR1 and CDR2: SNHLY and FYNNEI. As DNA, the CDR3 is TGTGCCAGCAGATACCCAGGGGGCACTGAAGCTTTCTTT. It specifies CASRYPGGTEAFF.

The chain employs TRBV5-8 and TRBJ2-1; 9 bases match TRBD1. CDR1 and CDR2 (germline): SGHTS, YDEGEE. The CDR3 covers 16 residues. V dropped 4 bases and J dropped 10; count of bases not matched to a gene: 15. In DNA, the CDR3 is TGTGCCAGCAGCCACCCTGTCCCGGGACAGGGTGAAGAGCAGTTCTTC. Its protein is CASSHPVPGQGEEQFF.

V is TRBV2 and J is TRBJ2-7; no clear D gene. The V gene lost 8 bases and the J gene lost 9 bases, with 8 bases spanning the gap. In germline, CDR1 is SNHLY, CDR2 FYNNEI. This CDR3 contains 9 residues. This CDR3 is CASGGWQYF. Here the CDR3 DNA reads TGTGCCAGCGGTGGTTGGCAGTACTTC.

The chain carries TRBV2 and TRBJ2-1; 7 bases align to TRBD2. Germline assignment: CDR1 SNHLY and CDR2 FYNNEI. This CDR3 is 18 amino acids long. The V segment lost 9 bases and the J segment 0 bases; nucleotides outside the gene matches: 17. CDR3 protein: CARDLTGTTSSSYNEQFF. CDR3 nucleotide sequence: TGTGCCAGAGACTTAACCGGGACTACCTCTAGCTCCTACAATGAGCAGTTCTTC.

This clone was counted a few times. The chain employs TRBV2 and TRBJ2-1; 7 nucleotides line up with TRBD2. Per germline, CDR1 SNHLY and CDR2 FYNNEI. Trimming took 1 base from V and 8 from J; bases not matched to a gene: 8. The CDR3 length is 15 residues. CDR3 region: CASSEVTSLFDEQFF. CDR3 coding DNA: TGTGCCAGCAGTGAAGTGACTAGCCTGTTCGATGAGCAGTTCTTC.

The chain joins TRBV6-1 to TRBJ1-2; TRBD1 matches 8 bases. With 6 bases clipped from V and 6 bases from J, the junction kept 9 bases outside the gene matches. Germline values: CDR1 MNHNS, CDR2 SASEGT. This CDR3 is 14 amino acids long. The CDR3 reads CASSPTGVRDGYTF. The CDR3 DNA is TGTGCCAGCAGCCCGACAGGGGTCCGGGATGGCTACACCTTC.

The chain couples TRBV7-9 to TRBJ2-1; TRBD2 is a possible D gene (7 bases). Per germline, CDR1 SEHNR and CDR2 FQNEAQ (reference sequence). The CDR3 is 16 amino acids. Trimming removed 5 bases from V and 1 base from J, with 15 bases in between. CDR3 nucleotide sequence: TGTGCCAGCAGCCTGGGAGGGGGACGGTCCTACAATGAGCAGTTCTTC. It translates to CASSLGGGRSYNEQFF.

DNA for the CDR3: TGCGCCAGCAGCCTTTCCCGCGACCCCTACGAGCAGTACTTC. Its protein product is CASSLSRDPYEQYF. The V gene is TRBV4-1, the J gene TRBJ2-7; D not resolved. The CDR3 runs to 14 residues. V gave up 4 bases and J gave up 2 bases, with 12 bases separating them. CDR1 and CDR2 (germline): MGHRA, YSYEKL.

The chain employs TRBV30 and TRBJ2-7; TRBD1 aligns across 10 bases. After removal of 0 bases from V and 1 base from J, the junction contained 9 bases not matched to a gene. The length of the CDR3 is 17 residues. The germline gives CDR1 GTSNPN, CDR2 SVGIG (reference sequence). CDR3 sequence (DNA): TGTGCCTGGAGTGTACTGTTGGGGACAGGGGAATCCTACGAGCAGTACTTC. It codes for CAWSVLLGTGESYEQYF.

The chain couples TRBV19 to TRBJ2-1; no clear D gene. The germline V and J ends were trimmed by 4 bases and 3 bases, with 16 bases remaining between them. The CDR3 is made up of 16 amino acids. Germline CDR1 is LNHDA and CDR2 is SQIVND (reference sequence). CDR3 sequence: CASSTVYWGNYNEQFF. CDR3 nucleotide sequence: TGTGCCAGTAGTACCGTTTATTGGGGTAACTACAATGAGCAGTTCTTC.

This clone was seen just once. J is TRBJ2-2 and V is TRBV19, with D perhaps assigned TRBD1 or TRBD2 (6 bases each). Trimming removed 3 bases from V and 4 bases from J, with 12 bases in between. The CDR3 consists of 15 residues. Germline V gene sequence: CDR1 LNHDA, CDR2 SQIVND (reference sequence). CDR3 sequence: CASSMRDISTGELFF. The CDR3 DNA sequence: TGTGCCAGTAGTATGCGGGACATAAGCACCGGGGAGCTGTTTTTT.

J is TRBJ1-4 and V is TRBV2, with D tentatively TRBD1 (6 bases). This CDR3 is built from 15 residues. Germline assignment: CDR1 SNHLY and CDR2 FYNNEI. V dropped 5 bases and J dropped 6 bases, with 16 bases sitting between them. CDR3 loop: CASSTGQSFYEKLFF. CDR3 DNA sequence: TGTGCCAGCAGTACGGGACAATCGTTCTATGAAAAACTGTTTTTT.

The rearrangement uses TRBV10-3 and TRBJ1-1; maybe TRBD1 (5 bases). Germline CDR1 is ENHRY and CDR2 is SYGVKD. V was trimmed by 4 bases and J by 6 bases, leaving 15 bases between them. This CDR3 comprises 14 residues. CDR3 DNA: TGTGCCATCAGTGTTGGGACGGCCGGTGCTGAAGCTTTCTTT. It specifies CAISVGTAGAEAFF.

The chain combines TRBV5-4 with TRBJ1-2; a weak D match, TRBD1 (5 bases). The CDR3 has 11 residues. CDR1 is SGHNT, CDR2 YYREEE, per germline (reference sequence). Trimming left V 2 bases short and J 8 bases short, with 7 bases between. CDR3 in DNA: TGTGCCAGCAGCTTCTGGGGCGGCTACACCTTC. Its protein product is CASSFWGGYTF.

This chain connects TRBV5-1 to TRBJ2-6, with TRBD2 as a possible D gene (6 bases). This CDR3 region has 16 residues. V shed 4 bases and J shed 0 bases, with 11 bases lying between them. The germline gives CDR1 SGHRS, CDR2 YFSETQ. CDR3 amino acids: CASSDDGGSGANVLTF. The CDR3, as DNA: TGCGCCAGCAGCGACGACGGGGGCTCTGGGGCCAACGTCCTGACTTTC.

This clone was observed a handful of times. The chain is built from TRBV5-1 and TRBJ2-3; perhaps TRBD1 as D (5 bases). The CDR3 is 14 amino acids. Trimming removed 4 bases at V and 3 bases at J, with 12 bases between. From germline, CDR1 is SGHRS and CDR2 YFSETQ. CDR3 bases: TGCGCCAGCAGCCAGGGTGGCCCAACAGATACGCAGTATTTT. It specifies CASSQGGPTDTQYF.

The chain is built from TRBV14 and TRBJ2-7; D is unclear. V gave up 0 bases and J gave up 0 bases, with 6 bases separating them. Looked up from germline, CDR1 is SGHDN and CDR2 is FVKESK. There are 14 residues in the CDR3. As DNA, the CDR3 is TGTGCCAGCAGCCAAGACCAGGCCTCCTACGAGCAGTACTTC. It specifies CASSQDQASYEQYF.

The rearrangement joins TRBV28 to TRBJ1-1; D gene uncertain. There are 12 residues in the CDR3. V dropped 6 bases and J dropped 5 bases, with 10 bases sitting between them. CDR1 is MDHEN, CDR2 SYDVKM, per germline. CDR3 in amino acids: CASSQLATEAFF. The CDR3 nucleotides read TGTGCCAGCAGCCAACTAGCTACTGAAGCTTTCTTT.

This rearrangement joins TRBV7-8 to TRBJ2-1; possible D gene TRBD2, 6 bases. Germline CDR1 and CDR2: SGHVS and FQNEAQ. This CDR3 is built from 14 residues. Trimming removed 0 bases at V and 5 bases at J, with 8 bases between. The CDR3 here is CASSLAWGDNEQFF. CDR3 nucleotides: TGTGCCAGCAGCTTAGCGTGGGGGGACAATGAGCAGTTCTTC.

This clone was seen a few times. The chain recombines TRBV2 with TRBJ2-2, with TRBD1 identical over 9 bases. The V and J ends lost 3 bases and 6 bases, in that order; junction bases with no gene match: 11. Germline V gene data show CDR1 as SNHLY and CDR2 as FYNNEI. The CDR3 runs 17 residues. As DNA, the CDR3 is TGTGCCAGCAGTGACCCAAGGGGACAGGGTGCGGCCGGGGAGCTGTTTTTT. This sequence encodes CASSDPRGQGAAGELFF.

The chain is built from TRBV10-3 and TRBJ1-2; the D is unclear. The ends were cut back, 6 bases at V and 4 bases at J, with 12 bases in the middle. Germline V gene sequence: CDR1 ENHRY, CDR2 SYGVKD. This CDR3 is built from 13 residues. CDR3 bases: TGTGCCATCAGCTCGAAAGGAGGCTATGGCTACACCTTC. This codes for CAISSKGGYGYTF.